This paragraph covers one T cell receptor beta chain sequence. Its target is not known. The data were taken from a study of cytomegalovirus exposure and HLA in healthy donors. The CDR3 has 13 residues. Germline values: CDR1 MNHEY, CDR2 SMNVEV (reference sequence). The V end was cut by 5 bases, the J end by 0 bases, with 8 bases between. Researchers ran the PCR with 60 Vbeta and 13 Jbeta primers. TCRdb keeps only in-frame clones here, not all; method: immunoSEQ multiplex PCR. The table has about 300,000 clones, around 86% seen once. Findings and caveats of the study: There were some public TCRs occurring in many donors, but most TCR sequences were rare.

The chain has TRBV27 and TRBJ2-7; no clear D gene. Material for sequencing was PBMCs. The clonotype comes from a middle-aged man in good health and CMV-seropositive. The CDR3 DNA reads as TGTGCCAGCAGTCCAACGAGCTCCTACGAGCAGTACTTC. Protein: CASSPTSSYEQYF.